What follows is one T cell receptor (beta chain) and its context. Its antigen is unknown. CDR1 LGHNA and CDR2 YSLEER come from the germline V gene. The junction had 10 bases not matched to a gene; V was cut back by 2 bases and J by 4 bases. The CDR3 length is 17 residues. This specimen belongs to a study of cytomegalovirus exposure and HLA in healthy donors. Use of 60 Vbeta and 13 Jbeta primers characterized the PCR. The repertoire was sequenced with immunoSEQ multiplex PCR; TCRdb's copy has only in-frame clones and lacks some. The sample yields about 130,000 clones, of which the top ten take up approximately 1.6%. Overall study results and limits: It is likely that the observed cluster of highly shared sequence variants was a sequencing artifact.

The chain links TRBV4-3 to TRBJ2-3, with 9 nucleotides matching TRBD2. The clonotype was recovered from a woman in her thirties or forties in good health and CMV-seropositive. Input material: PBMCs. The CDR3, as DNA: TGCGCCAGCAGCCAACTCAGCGGGAGGCCGGGATCAGATACGCAGTATTTT. This encodes CASSQLSGRPGSDTQYF.